The entry that follows covers one TCR beta chain sequence. Its specificity is unknown. Generated by immunoSEQ multiplex PCR, the TCRdb table keeps only in-frame clones and is missing some. The sample contains about 38,000 clones, roughly 79% of which appear only once. This sample is part of a study of a mutant IDH1 vaccine in newly diagnosed glioma. Germline V gene data show CDR1 as LGHNA and CDR2 as YSLEER. Trimming took 3 bases from V and 5 from J, leaving 16 bases between them. The CDR3 consists of 15 residues. Noted time point: week 5, during vaccination. Alongside topical imiquimod, each dose of vaccine comprised 300 ug of mutant IDH1 20-mer peptide.

The receptor was isolated from a man aged 50 or older with glioma. The sequences come from PBMCs, collected from a glioma patient whose treatment included an IDH1 peptide vaccine. The chain has TRBV4-3 and TRBJ1-1; the D is unclear. The CDR3 spells CASSQAILSKTEAFF. The CDR3 coding sequence is TGCGCCAGCAGCCAGGCCATTCTTTCGAAAACTGAAGCTTTCTTT.